The T cell receptor beta chain under discussion was sequenced for a study of T-cell reconstitution after alpha-beta-depleted transplantation in children (TCRdb year 2016). The study in broad terms: The study quantitatively tracked T-cell immune reconstitution after TCRalphabeta/CD19-depleted allogeneic hematopoietic cell transplantation in children using TCR repertoire profiling.

The treatment or condition label of this sample denotes: allogeneic hematopoietic cell transplantation with graft depleted of TCRalphabeta T cells and CD19 B cells. The children who served as transplant recipients had been given grafts of TCRalphabeta/CD19-depleted allogeneic hematopoietic cells. What the research found in general, with its limitations: Over the following months the frequencies of hyperexpanded clones went down, and after one year T-cell counts and TCRbeta diversity were mostly credited to newly produced T cells. The apparently early alphabetaT-cell count recovery about two months after transplant was reportedly dependent on only several hundred rapidly expanded clones derived from non-depleted graft cells. In some patients, high TCRbeta diversity at day 60 was attributed to recipient T cells and intrathymic progenitors that had survived conditioning.

The library was produced with PCR. This sample was sequenced with an Illumina HiSeq 2500. TCR library preparation used molecular barcoding, with unique molecular identifiers applied to normalize quantification of the TCRbeta repertoire. TCRdb applied fastp at Q25 and MiXCR to the public reads, then kept only in-frame beta chains. Rows matching on CDR3 protein sequence are summarized as one entry with the most common DNA and genes. For this sample there are hundreds of thousands of distinct CDR3 sequences; roughly 14% appear just once. 0.79% of the sample lies in the top ten. At the junction V is shortened by 6 bases and J by 0 bases, with 15 bases in between. In the germline V gene (reference sequence), CDR1 corresponds to DFQATT and CDR2 to SNEGSKA. The CDR3, cysteine through phenylalanine, is 16 amino acids long. The read is trimmed to its CDR3 DNA, 48 bases read in frame from base 1. Ten or more counts support this clonotype. Its specific antigen is unknown. Base qualities are missing; no much larger clone stands one base away.

The sequence is built from TRBV20-1 and TRBJ1-6; the D gene lacks a confident call. The sequence came from a girl aged 2 to 9 with congenital amegakaryocytic thrombocytopenia, due to receive a stem cell transplant. The sequences come from PBMCs, collected before TCRalphabeta/CD19-depleted stem cell transplant. CDR3 region: CSAATIPSSYNSPLHF. The DNA sequence is as follows: TGCAGTGCCGCGACGATCCCTTCCTCCTATAATTCACCCCTCCACTTT.